Below are 4 T cell receptor beta chains sequenced from a single sample in a study of blood T cell repertoires in COVID-19. Method: immunoSEQ multiplex PCR; TCRdb's copy keeps in-frame clones and lacks some. This repertoire shows 200,000 to 250,000 clones, 82% found once; its top ten account for around 3.5%. The specimen sequenced was peripheral blood. These receptors were obtained from a woman older than 75 with acute or convalescent COVID-19.

J is TRBJ2-7 and V is TRBV3-1 (or the pseudogene TRBV3-2), with unresolved D. The germline V gene encodes CDR1 LGHDT and CDR2 YNNKEL (reference sequence). The CDR3 has 12 residues. V gave up 7 bases and J gave up 6 bases, with 13 bases separating them. In DNA form, the CDR3 reads TGTGCCAGCATTAACCTTGCAGGCGAGCAGTACTTC. Protein: CASINLAGEQYF.

This clone has more than one count but fewer than ten. The genes are TRBV19 and TRBJ1-2; TRBD1 matches at 9 bases. The CDR3 loop spans 14 amino acids. Germline-derived CDR1 and CDR2 are LNHDA and SQIVND (reference sequence). V lost 5 bases to trimming and J lost 3 bases; unmatched junction nucleotides: 4. The CDR3 DNA follows: TGTGCCAGTAGTTCGAGGACAGGGGACTATGGCTACACCTTC. This encodes CASSSRTGDYGYTF.

This sequence joins TRBV5-4 and TRBJ2-5; D is possibly TRBD2 (5 bases). Trimming removed 0 bases from V and 2 bases from J, with 8 bases in between. CDR3 size: 14 residues. Germline lookup yields CDR1 SGHNT and CDR2 YYREEE (reference sequence). CDR3 nucleotide sequence: TGTGCCAGCAGCTTGGATGGGAGACAAGAGACCCAGTACTTC. Translation: CASSLDGRQETQYF.

This chain uses TRBV6-5 with TRBJ1-2; D gene unclear. Germline-derived CDR1 and CDR2 are MNHEY and SVGAGI. The ends were cut back, 6 bases at V and 2 bases at J, with 10 bases in the middle. The CDR3 extends over 13 amino acids. CDR3 region: CASSSVVNYGYTF. CDR3 bases: TGTGCCAGCAGCTCCGTCGTCAACTATGGCTACACCTTC.